The T cell receptor (beta chain) described here comes from a study of T cells in Graves' hyperthyroidism and ophthalmopathy. Study observations and caveats: A model built on 13 V-J features separated ophthalmopathy from stable hyperthyroidism.

This sample holds PBMCs from less than 11 ml fresh peripheral blood. Template material for amplifying TCR beta CDR3 regions consisted of RNA transcripts. An initial round of RT-PCR targeting the TCR CDR3 relied on the HTBI primer set. TCRdb reanalysed the multiplex PCR reads using MiXCR and keeps one entry per CDR3 protein. Found here are 450,000 to 650,000 distinct CDR3 sequences, less than 25% of them singletons; the top ten hold 26%. This clonotype was seen repeatedly, ten times or more. Its matching antigen is unknown. Germline V gene lookup returns CDR1 MNHEY and CDR2 SMNVEV (reference sequence). The CDR3 has 16 amino acids. V lost 6 bases, J lost 0 bases, and 14 bases lay in between.

The chain joins TRBV27 to TRBJ2-2, with a tentative D call TRBD1 (5 bases). The sequence was obtained from a man younger than 35 with Graves' hyperthyroidism. The material sequenced was blood. CDR3 bases: TGTGCCAGCAGCCTCGACAGATCCACGAACACCGGGGAGCTGTTTTTT. It yields the protein CASSLDRSTNTGELFF.